These 9 T cell receptor beta chains originate from one sample sequenced in a study of blood T cell repertoires in COVID-19. Some clones are missing from TCRdb's copy, which holds only in-frame ones; the method was immunoSEQ multiplex PCR. The data contain 200,000 to 250,000 clones, about 85% of them singletons. The sequenced sample consisted of PBMCs or T cells enriched from blood (not recorded which). Every receptor here comes from a man under 40 who had recovered from COVID-19.

V gene TRBV10-2 combines with J gene TRBJ1-1; 8 bases align to TRBD1. V gave up 7 bases and J gave up 2 bases; unmatched junction bases: 6. The CDR3 totals 14 residues. Looked up from germline, CDR1 is WSHSY and CDR2 is SAAADI. In DNA, the CDR3 is TGCGCCAGCACCGGACAGGGTCCAAACACTGAAGCTTTCTTT. As protein: CASTGQGPNTEAFF.

This chain links TRBV9 with TRBJ1-4; TRBD1 matches 7 bases. The CDR3 length is 13 residues. The V gene end was trimmed by 0 bases and the J gene end by 7 bases; junction bases not matched to a gene: 0. Germline loops: CDR1 SGDLS, CDR2 YYNGEE. The CDR3 DNA sequence: TGTGCCAGCAGCGTAGAGGGGGCTGAAAAACTGTTTTTT. It is translated as CASSVEGAEKLFF.

This clone came up once. J is TRBJ2-3 and V is TRBV24-1; D is perhaps TRBD2 (5 bases). With 9 bases removed from V and 0 bases from J, the gap between germline ends came to 6 bases. Germline V gives CDR1 KGHDR, CDR2 SFDVKD. CDR3 size: 12 residues. DNA for the CDR3: TGTGCCACCGCGGGTAGCACAGATACGCAGTATTTT. It translates to CATAGSTDTQYF.

The CDR3 coding sequence is TGTGCCAGCAGAACGAAGGCGGGGACTAGCGGGGTATACAATGAGCAGTTCTTC. Its translation is CASRTKAGTSGVYNEQFF. The chain combines TRBV2 with TRBJ2-1; 13 nucleotides match TRBD2. Per the germline V gene, CDR1 is SNHLY and CDR2 is FYNNEI. The CDR3 is 18 residues long. The V segment lost 6 bases and the J segment 4 bases; nucleotides outside the gene matches: 12. The full variable domain, its missing parts supplied by reference TRBV2 and TRBJ2-1, is EPEVTQTPSHQVTQMGQEVILRCVPISNHLYFYWYRQILGQKVEFLVSFYNNEISEKSEIFDDQFSVERPDGSNFTLKIRSTKLEDSAMYFCASRTKAGTSGVYNEQFFGPGTRLTVL.

The chain employs TRBV18 and TRBJ2-3; 8 bases agree with TRBD1. The CDR3 has 16 residues. V lost 1 base to trimming and J lost 6 bases; unmatched junction nucleotides: 9. Germline V gene data show CDR1 as KGHSH and CDR2 as LQKENI. CDR3 nucleotide sequence: TGTGCCAGCTCACCACTAATGCAGGGGGCAATTGATACGCAGTATTTT. Translation gives CASSPLMQGAIDTQYF.

The V call is TRBV28, the J call TRBJ1-2; possible D gene TRBD1, 6 bases. The CDR3 has 15 amino acids. Germline V gene data show CDR1 as MDHEN and CDR2 as SYDVKM. V dropped 7 bases and J dropped 0 bases, with 15 bases sitting between them. The CDR3 region has the DNA TGTGCCAGCATTAAGGCCGGACAGCCTAACTATGGCTACACCTTC. Its translation is CASIKAGQPNYGYTF.

This chain joins TRBV7-9 and TRBJ1-5; D is possibly TRBD1 (6 bases). The CDR3 has 14 amino acids. Trimming cost V 5 bases and J 6 bases, with 14 bases left between them. Germline CDR1 is SEHNR and CDR2 is FQNEAQ (reference sequence). CDR3 in amino acids: CASSIQGGGQPQHF. For the CDR3, the DNA is TGTGCCAGCAGCATACAGGGTGGGGGTCAGCCCCAGCATTTT.

CDR3 bases: TGTGCCAGGGTAACAGGGGGGGCGACTGAAGCTTTCTTT. Protein sequence: CARVTGGATEAFF. V gene TRBV2 combines with J gene TRBJ1-1; TRBD1 matches 8 bases. After removal of 9 bases from V and 5 bases from J, the junction contained 8 bases not matched to a gene. This CDR3 comprises 13 residues. The germline V gene has CDR1 SNHLY and CDR2 FYNNEI.

The chain joins TRBV19 to TRBJ2-3; TRBD1 matches 7 bases. Looked up from germline, CDR1 is LNHDA and CDR2 is SQIVND (reference sequence). The CDR3 runs to 15 residues. V lost 6 bases and J lost 0; bases outside the gene matches: 6. CDR3 DNA: TGTGCCAGTAGCCGCCGGGACAGAAGCACAGATACGCAGTATTTT. It is translated as CASSRRDRSTDTQYF.